This T cell receptor (beta chain) was found in a study of monozygotic twins with inflammatory bowel disease. General study findings and limits: Support for a single strong signal or clonotype associated with IBD was absent.

The CDR3 is 14 amino acids. Looked up from germline, CDR1 is SGHKS and CDR2 is YYEKEE (reference sequence). TCRdb reprocessed the 5' RACE reads; each CDR3 protein has one entry and no DNA is given. The sample data list some 400,000 distinct CDR3 sequences. Points on this clonotype: As yet, its antigen is unknown.

The sequencing sample was made of blood. The sequence was obtained from a human donor with ulcerative colitis or Crohn's disease, or a healthy co-twin of an affected twin (not recorded which). The chain joins TRBV5-5 to TRBJ2-7; TCRdb's D gene call, TRBD1, goes unchecked for lack of DNA. CDR3 sequence reads: CASSQTTGIYEQYF.